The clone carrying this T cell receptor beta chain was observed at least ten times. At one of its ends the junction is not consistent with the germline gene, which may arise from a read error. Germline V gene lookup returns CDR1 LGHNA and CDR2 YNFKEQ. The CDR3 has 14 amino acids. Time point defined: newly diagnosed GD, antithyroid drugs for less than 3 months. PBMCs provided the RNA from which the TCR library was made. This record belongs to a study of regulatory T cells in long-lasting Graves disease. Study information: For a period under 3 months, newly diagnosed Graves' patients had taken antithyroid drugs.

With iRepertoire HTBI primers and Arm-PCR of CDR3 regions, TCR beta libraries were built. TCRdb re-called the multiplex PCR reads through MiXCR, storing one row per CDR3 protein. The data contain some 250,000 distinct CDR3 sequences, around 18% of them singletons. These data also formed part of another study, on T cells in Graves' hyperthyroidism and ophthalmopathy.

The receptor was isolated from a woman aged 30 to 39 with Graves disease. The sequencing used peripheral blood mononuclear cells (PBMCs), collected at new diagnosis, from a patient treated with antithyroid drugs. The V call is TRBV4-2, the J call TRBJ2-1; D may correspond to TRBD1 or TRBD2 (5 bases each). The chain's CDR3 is CASSYAGTDNEQFF. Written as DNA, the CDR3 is TGTGCCAGCAGCTATGCCGGGACGGACAACGAGCAGTTCTTC.